One TCR beta chain is described in this entry. The sample comes from a study of blood T cell repertoires in COVID-19. Study as a whole: The United States, Italy and Spain provided the acute and convalescent COVID-19 samples. T cells, B-cell-depleted T cells, or PBMCs supplied cDNA or gDNA.

Original processing methods: Estimates of nucleated cell counts were drawn from the amplification of reference gene primers. Libraries were prepared by immunoSEQ multiplex PCR; TCRdb keeps only in-frame clonotypes and omits some of them. V and J calls and clone size are those listed in that table; D and trimming were worked out from the DNA. The sample has 100,000 to 110,000 clones, just under 85% seen once. Sequenced input: peripheral blood. The source is a man aged 45-60 years with active or convalescent COVID-19.

This chain's CDR3 is CASSPISGDYYGYTF. The CDR3, as DNA: TGTGCCAGCAGTCCCATTTCGGGGGATTACTATGGCTACACCTTC. The chain joins TRBV27 to TRBJ1-2, with a tentative D call TRBD1 (5 bases). V was clipped by 5 bases and J by 3 bases, with 16 bases between them. The CDR3 has 15 amino acids. The germline CDR1 and CDR2 sequences are MNHEY and SMNVEV (reference sequence).